This T cell receptor beta chain is drawn from a study of cytomegalovirus exposure and HLA in healthy donors (dated by TCRdb to 2017 to 2019). A note on the overall study: An earlier analysis of about 560 of the donors reported approximately 300 Gb of sequence data and approximately 120 million unique TCR beta sequences obtained from around 180 million T cells. Of the 300 to 400 genotyped donors, roughly 80% fell in the genetic ancestry cluster associated with self-reported Caucasian donors. Because of strong linkage in the cohort, roughly five DR-DQ haplotypes were treated as single units for association and clustering. A later analysis re-examined previously published TCR beta repertoires from 500 to 700 donors and added high-resolution HLA genotyping to investigate patterns of TCR occurrence. Class I and class II HLA loci were covered by the typing at four-digit resolution. Rather than using new phenotypic data, the later analysis identified candidate immune exposures from TCR beta sequences and from how often those sequences occurred across donors. About 310 gigabases of sequencing data and some 85 million unique TCR sequences were included in an early release covering around 600 HLA-typed donors. The aim of the study was to test whether cataloging public T cell receptors could identify signatures of past pathogen exposure. To predict cytomegalovirus infection status, the study brought together high-throughput TCR immunosequencing, statistical association of individual TCRs with disease status, and machine learning. Using immunosequencing, the study profiled T cell repertoires from 500 to 800 subjects and related those repertoires to cytomegalovirus serostatus. The number of typed donors differed by locus: roughly 629-640 for A, B, C, DRB1 and DQB1; 522 for DQA1; 606 for DPA1; and some 450 for DPB1. All discovery cohort repertoires had been generated using a single sequencing platform. Along with the approximately 700-subject first cohort, a separate validation cohort of roughly 110 different subjects was used. Donor age, sex, ethnicity and CMV serostatus were collected together with the repertoire data. To decide whether each TCR beta V gene segment behaved as functional or pseudogenic, an earlier analysis of some 540 of the donors relied on high-throughput TCR beta sequencing. In a later genetic analysis, genome-wide SNP genotypes for about 60% of the 666 donors were used, and that subset was treated as a discovery cohort. Among 350 to 400 genotyped donors of the cohort, an average of 235,054 unique TCR beta nucleotide sequences were sequenced per donor, around 20% of them non-productive. Results and caveats for the whole study, not just this receptor: Most TCR sequences were seen in very few donors, while some public TCRs were found in many individuals. Immune exposure information for the cohort was limited to CMV serostatus. In a later genetic analysis, a missense DCLRE1C variant was associated with V-gene and J-gene trimming of TCR beta chains, and the association was replicated in an independent cohort. A later genetic analysis reported fewer N-insertions in productive TCRs among donors in an Asian-associated ancestry cluster than the roughly 700-donor mean. Compared with equally common non-associated chains, HLA-associated TCR beta chains in a later analysis were more clonally expanded and had lower generation probabilities. The authors suggested that the approach could potentially be extended to other disease states and immunological phenotypes. Because counts were too low, some 17 rarely observed V segments, including chromosome 9 orphons, were excluded from the earlier analysis of under 650 of the donors. A cluster of highly shared sequence variants was judged likely to be a technical artifact of the sequencing pipeline. Strong co-occurrence of HLA alleles, especially DR and DQ, made assigning TCR associations to individual alleles difficult. According to a later analysis, most CMV-associated TCR beta chains appeared to be HLA-restricted, and the HLA associations seemed to be driven largely by CMV exposure. Broadly in line with IMGT annotations, most TCR beta V segments showed up in productive rearrangements about 87% or about 30% of the time in an earlier analysis of around 550 of the donors. At a false discovery rate of 0.05, a later analysis linked some 17,000 TCR beta sequences to specific HLA alleles. In a later analysis, TCR association rates were found to vary across HLA loci, with the most associated TCRs seen for DRB1 alleles and the fewest for HLA-C alleles. A later analysis reported that several top co-occurrence clusters appeared linked to parvovirus B19, influenza, CMV and Epstein-Barr virus. A further reported finding was that TCR beta sequences accurately predicted the HLA-A and HLA-B alleles for most subjects in the first cohort. Some IMGT-functional V segments, including TRBV6-2 and TRBV6-3, could not be distinguished by the 87-base-pair reads and were therefore excluded. Cytomegalovirus status was reported to be diagnosed by the classifier with high specificity and sensitivity in both the original and validation cohorts. Correlated functional status among segregating V segments might reflect linkage disequilibrium, but an unknown experimental factor could not be ruled out. HLA typing was unavailable for some donors at each locus, so association tests used only the typed subset. Three of the identified cytomegalovirus-associated TCR beta chains were confirmed in vitro to be specific for cytomegalovirus antigens. A total of fewer than 200 TCR beta chains were listed by the study as associated with cytomegalovirus. Only TCR beta chains were sequenced in this cohort, and the absence of alpha or paired-chain data limited detectable features. Sequencing depth was assumed to be roughly uniform across donors in the presence/absence analyses, though that assumption may not hold.

Receptors were amplified or captured by the immunoSEQ multiplex PCR assay. The multiplex PCR relied on a mix of 60 forward primers for TCR Vbeta segments and 13 reverse primers for TCR Jbeta segments. The CDR3 region of rearranged TCR beta genes was amplified from genomic DNA by a multiplex PCR assay. The amplified TCR beta libraries were sequenced on the Illumina HiSeq System as 87-base-pair reads. For the original study's pipeline: A later analysis tallied around 82 million unique TCR beta chains across the 666 repertoires, and about 10 million of those chains were shared by two or more donors. Raw reads were error-corrected and collapsed into unique sequences by a nearest-neighbor algorithm in which closely related sequences were merged to remove PCR and sequencing errors. To assign V, D and J gene segments, CDR3 sequences were aligned to IMGT reference sequences. Each retained sequence needed at least a six-nucleotide match to both a V gene segment and a J gene segment. Rearrangements were classified as productive when the CDR3 lacked stop codons and remained in frame with V and J, and all other rearrangements were classified as non-productive. CDR3 was defined according to IMGT convention as the region running from the second conserved V-encoded cysteine to the conserved J-encoded phenylalanine. Sequences without an unambiguous match to a single V gene segment were excluded from the earlier analysis of about 630 of the donors. An earlier analysis of some 500 of the donors classified V segments as functional when productive rearrangements were above 56.7% and as segregating when the standard deviation between donors was above 5%. A statistical classification framework was built for diagnosing cytomegalovirus status from the catalog of TCR beta chain sequences. A later analysis assigned V and J genes by comparing TCR nucleotide sequences with IMGT/GENE-DB human TR gene sequences. Using the TCRdist pipeline, a later analysis assigned CDR3 sequences along with most-parsimonious VDJ recombination scenarios. A later analysis defined each TCR beta chain by its CDR3 amino acid sequence plus V-gene family, and excluded reads lacking a unique V-gene family. In a later analysis, fewer than 650 highly shared, low-generation-probability nucleotide sequences were removed to address suspected cross-contamination and a sequencing artifact. In a later analysis, a clonal expansion index for each public chain was calculated from normalized within-repertoire ranks of inferred template counts. In a later analysis, generation probabilities were computed using a VDJ recombination model fitted to out-of-frame rearrangements, and the results were checked against IGoR. In a later analysis, TCR-TCR, TCR-HLA and TCR-CMV co-occurrence was scored with hypergeometric tests, and a repertoire-size bias correction was applied to TCR pairs. A later analysis estimated false discovery rates by permuting HLA or CMV assignments 20 times. A later analysis grouped co-occurring TCRs with DBSCAN, adding TCRdist sequence similarity when clustering within HLA-allele-positive subsets. Repertoires with fewer than 30,000 or more than 120,000 public chains, plus five repertoires with anomalous nucleotide sharing, were excluded from co-occurrence clustering. Not all clones reach the TCRdb copy of this immuneACCESS table, which keeps in-frame sequences only. Checked studies attribute under half of the gap to unresolved V genes and leave the rest unexplained. The DNA gave D and trimming, while V, J and clone size come from that table. This sample lists 150,000 to 200,000 clones; roughly 80% were detected once. The ten largest clones add up to around 2.8% of the sample.

In total, 500 to 700 healthy bone marrow donors made up the cohort. Cohort members were all nominally healthy when sampled, although unrecorded immune exposures were likely present. The donor tested CMV seropositive and was one of the 289 seropositive cohort members. Each donor provided a peripheral blood sample, and peripheral blood mononuclear cells were used for TCR beta sequencing. Genomic DNA extraction from the blood cell samples was performed with the Qiagen DNeasy Blood Extraction Kit. Concerning this clone itself: There is no known antigen for this receptor. Base qualities are not recorded, but no much larger clone differs from it by a single base.

The CDR3 runs 14 residues from the cysteine to the phenylalanine. The DNA shown is the 42-base CDR3, in frame from base 1. CDR1 and CDR2, looked up from the germline V gene, are SGHRS and YFSETQ. The junction carries 9 bases between V and J, which are trimmed by 1 base and 2 bases respectively. The chain was built from TRBV5-1 and TRBJ1-1, with no D gene named confidently. The source material was PBMCs. This receptor was taken from a woman aged 50 to 60 in good health and CMV-seropositive. The CDR3 here reads CASSLYQANTEAFF. In nucleotides, the sequence is TGCGCCAGCAGCTTGTACCAGGCCAACACTGAAGCTTTCTTT.